This paragraph reports one T cell receptor (beta chain). In the authors' workflow: Reference gene primer amplification gave nucleated cell count estimates. The assay was immunoSEQ multiplex PCR, and TCRdb's table has in-frame clones only and misses some. The V and J calls and the clone size are those of that table, but D and trimming were determined from the DNA. Found here are about 220,000 clones, 65% to 85% of them singletons; the top ten hold roughly 13%. This sample is drawn from a study of blood T cell repertoires in COVID-19. Study details: PBMCs, B-cell-depleted T cells, or T cells provided the cDNA or gDNA that made up the material.

This CDR3 contains 13 residues. V lost 8 bases, J lost 1 base, and 11 bases lay in between. Per the germline V gene, CDR1 is SEHNR and CDR2 is FQNEAQ (reference sequence). The rearrangement joins TRBV7-9 to TRBJ1-1, with D perhaps matching TRBD1 (5 bases). This TCR came from a human donor in a cohort sampled during active COVID-19. The specimen sequenced was peripheral blood. As DNA, the CDR3 is TGTGCCAGCGCCCTGCAGGGGAACACTGAAGCTTTCTTT. Translation gives CASALQGNTEAFF.